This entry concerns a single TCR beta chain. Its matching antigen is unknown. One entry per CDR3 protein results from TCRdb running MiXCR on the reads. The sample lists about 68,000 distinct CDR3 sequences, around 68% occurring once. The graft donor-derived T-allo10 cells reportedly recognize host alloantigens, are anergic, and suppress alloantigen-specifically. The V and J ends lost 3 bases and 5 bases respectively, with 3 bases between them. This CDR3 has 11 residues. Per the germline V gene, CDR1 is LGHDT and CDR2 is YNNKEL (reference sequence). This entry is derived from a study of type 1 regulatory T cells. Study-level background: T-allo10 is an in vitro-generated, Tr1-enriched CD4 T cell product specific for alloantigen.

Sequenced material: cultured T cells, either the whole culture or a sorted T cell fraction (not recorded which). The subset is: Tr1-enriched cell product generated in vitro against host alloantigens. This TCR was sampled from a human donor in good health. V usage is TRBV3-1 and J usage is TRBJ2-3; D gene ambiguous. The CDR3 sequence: CASSHRDTQYF. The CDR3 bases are TGTGCCAGCAGCCACCGAGATACGCAGTATTTT.